These 24 T cell receptor beta chains share one sample of origin, sequenced in a study of T cell responses to AZD1222 COVID-19 vaccine (dated by TCRdb to about 2021). The library relied on the immunoSEQ multiplex PCR assay. TCRdb holds this immuneACCESS table with in-frame rearrangements only. Some clones are missing; in checked studies, unresolved V genes explain under half, and the rest has no known cause. This sample comprises roughly 150,000 clones, more than 70% of them detected only once. The biggest ten clones account for more than 5.5% of the sample. According to the study, the label for this sample's time point signals: baseline before first vaccination. The input for sequencing was peripheral blood, taken on day 0 of AZD1222 vaccination. These receptors all come from an adult in good health.

V gene TRBV18 combines with J gene TRBJ1-2, with D tentatively TRBD1 (6 bases). Trimming left V 6 bases short and J 5 bases short, with 19 bases between. This CDR3 has 15 amino acids. Germline assignment: CDR1 KGHSH and CDR2 LQKENI. This CDR3 reads CASSPGESRDYGYTF. CDR3 DNA sequence: TGTGCCAGCTCCCCAGGGGAGAGCAGAGATTATGGCTACACCTTC. The full variable domain, with the rest looked up from reference TRBV18 and TRBJ1-2, is NAGVMQNPRHLVRRRGQEARLRCSPMKGHSHVYWYRQLPEEGLKFMVYLQKENIIDESGMPKERFSAEFPKEGPSILRIQQVVRGDSAAYFCASSPGESRDYGYTFGSGTRLTVV.

V usage is TRBV6-5 and J usage is TRBJ2-7; 9 bases map to TRBD1. The junction had 9 bases not matched to a gene; V was cut back by 4 bases and J by 5 bases. Germline CDR1 and CDR2: MNHEY and SVGAGI. The length of the CDR3 is 15 residues. CDR3 bases: TGTGCCAGCAGTTCGCCGGGACAGGGAACCCACGAGCAGTACTTC. Its protein is CASSSPGQGTHEQYF.

This chain uses TRBV4-1 with TRBJ1-2; possibly TRBD1 for D (5 bases). This CDR3 is built from 16 residues. The V end was cut by 0 bases, the J end by 1 base, with 12 bases between. Germline V CDR1 and CDR2: MGHRA, YSYEKL. CDR3 DNA: TGCGCCAGCAGCCAAGATGGGGACTCCTTTAACTATGGCTACACCTTC. Protein product: CASSQDGDSFNYGYTF.

The rearrangement joins TRBV13 to TRBJ1-1, with D unclear. V was clipped by 1 base and J by 3 bases, with 6 bases between them. This CDR3 spans 13 amino acids. Germline V lookup: CDR1 PRHDT, CDR2 FYEKMQ (reference sequence). The CDR3 coding sequence is TGTGCCAGCAGCTTAGAATCCCACACTGAAGCTTTCTTT. This translates into CASSLESHTEAFF. Based on the CDR3 plus reference TRBV13 and TRBJ1-1, the full variable domain is AAGVIQSPRHLIKEKRETATLKCYPIPRHDTVYWYQQGPGQDPQFLISFYEKMQSDKGSIPDRFSAQQFSDYHSELNMSSLELGDSALYFCASSLESHTEAFFGQGTRLTVV.

The chain uses TRBV5-5 and TRBJ1-4; D ambiguous. CDR3 length equals 15 residues. Germline CDR1 reads SGHKS; CDR2 reads YYEKEE (reference sequence). V dropped 0 bases and J dropped 5 bases, with 11 bases sitting between them. The DNA of the CDR3 is TGTGCCAGCAGCTTGGGGCCCGAGAGCAATGAAAAACTGTTTTTT. Amino acids: CASSLGPESNEKLFF.

The chain employs TRBV10-3 and TRBJ1-1, with D possibly matching TRBD1 (6 bases). V lost 7 bases to trimming and J lost 3 bases, with 12 bases between them. The CDR3 sequence is 13 residues long. The germline CDR1 and CDR2 sequences are ENHRY and SYGVKD. The CDR3 sequence is CAIKGGQDTEAFF. Here the CDR3 DNA reads TGTGCCATCAAGGGGGGTCAGGACACTGAAGCTTTCTTT.

The V gene is TRBV3-1 (or the pseudogene TRBV3-2), the J gene TRBJ1-1, with a weak D call TRBD1 (5 bases). The V gene lost 1 base and the J gene lost 8 bases, with 14 bases spanning the gap. There are 14 residues in the CDR3. Germline V gene lookup returns CDR1 LGHDT and CDR2 YNNKEL (reference sequence). CDR3 loop: CASSQGVRVPEAFF. CDR3 sequence (DNA): TGTGCCAGCAGCCAAGGCGTCAGGGTCCCCGAAGCTTTCTTT.

The V call is TRBV7-2, the J call TRBJ2-7; 9 bases agree with TRBD2. Germline assignment: CDR1 SGHTA and CDR2 FQGNSA. V dropped 1 base and J dropped 1; count of bases not matched to a gene: 5. This CDR3 is built from 16 residues. The CDR3 spells CASSLGGLAGSYEQYF. CDR3 DNA: TGTGCCAGCAGCTTAGGAGGTCTAGCGGGATCCTACGAGCAGTACTTC. The full variable domain, its missing parts supplied by reference TRBV7-2 and TRBJ2-7, is GAGVSQSPSNKVTEKGKDVELRCDPISGHTALYWYRQSLGQGLEFLIYFQGNSAPDKSGLPSDRFSAERTGGSVSTLTIQRTQQEDSAVYLCASSLGGLAGSYEQYFGPGTRLTVT.

V and J are TRBV20-1 and TRBJ2-5; 10 positions match TRBD2. J lost 8 bases, V lost 3 bases, and 9 bases had no gene match. The V gene's germline CDR1 is DFQATT and CDR2 SNEGSKA (reference sequence). The CDR3 contains 14 residues. CDR3 DNA: TGCAGTGCTAGTTCAGGGACTAGCGCGGCTACCCAGTACTTC. Translating gives CSASSGTSAATQYF.

The V call is TRBV4-2, the J call TRBJ1-5; D is unclear. The CDR3 totals 13 residues. Trimming left V 0 bases short and J 6 bases short, with 6 bases between. Looked up from germline, CDR1 is LGHNA and CDR2 is YNFKEQ. The CDR3 reads CASSQDYFQPQHF. The CDR3, as DNA: TGTGCCAGCAGCCAAGATTATTTTCAGCCCCAGCATTTT.

The rearrangement joins TRBV7-9 to TRBJ1-2; 7 bases are shared with TRBD1. J gave up 5 bases and V 1 base, and 13 bases lay outside the gene matches. Per the germline V gene, CDR1 is SEHNR and CDR2 is FQNEAQ (reference sequence). The CDR3 totals 17 residues. The CDR3 protein is CASSLEGTAAGSYGYTF. As DNA, the CDR3 is TGTGCCAGCAGCTTAGAGGGGACAGCGGCGGGGAGTTATGGCTACACCTTC.

The chain links TRBV2 to TRBJ1-2; 8 bases agree with TRBD1. From germline, CDR1 is SNHLY and CDR2 FYNNEI. The CDR3 is made up of 15 amino acids. Trimming cost V 6 bases and J 8 bases; bases outside gene matches: 14. In DNA, the CDR3 is TGTGCCAGCAGCCGCGGACAGGGAGGAGAAAGGGGCTACACCTTC. Amino acids: CASSRGQGGERGYTF.

This clone has a handful of counts. The chain employs TRBV19 and TRBJ1-2, with 8 nucleotides matching TRBD1. In germline, CDR1 is LNHDA, CDR2 SQIVND (reference sequence). The CDR3 contains 15 residues. V was pared by 3 bases and J by 4 bases, with 7 bases of the junction left unmatched. The CDR3 sequence is CASSMDTGGLYGYTF. CDR3 in DNA: TGTGCCAGTAGTATGGACACAGGGGGGCTCTATGGCTACACCTTC.

This clone showed up just once. V gene TRBV2 combines with J gene TRBJ1-4; D is ambiguous. V was cut by 5 bases and J by 0 bases, with 10 bases left in between. Germline CDR1 and CDR2: SNHLY and FYNNEI. The CDR3 is 15 residues long. CDR3 in DNA: TGTGCCAGCAGTCCCTCGCGTCCAACTAATGAAAAACTGTTTTTT. Translating it yields CASSPSRPTNEKLFF. Together with reference TRBV2 and TRBJ1-4, the CDR3 gives the full variable domain: EPEVTQTPSHQVTQMGQEVILRCVPISNHLYFYWYRQILGQKVEFLVSFYNNEISEKSEIFDDQFSVERPDGSNFTLKIRSTKLEDSAMYFCASSPSRPTNEKLFFGSGTQLSVL.

This clone has a handful of counts. This rearrangement joins TRBV11-1 to TRBJ2-2, with D possibly being TRBD1 or TRBD2 (6 bases each). The germline V and J ends were trimmed by 2 bases and 6 bases, with 13 bases remaining between them. Looked up from germline, CDR1 is SGHAT and CDR2 is FQDESV (reference sequence). This CDR3 spans 15 amino acids. CDR3 nucleotides: TGTGCCAGCAGCTTAATATCGGGGGCGGCCGGGGAGCTGTTTTTT. Encoded protein: CASSLISGAAGELFF.

Only a few counts were recorded for this clone. Distinct nucleotide sequences in the sample also encode this CDR3. CDR3 protein: CSATLTDTQYF. CDR3 nucleotide sequence: TGCAGTGCAACCCTAACAGATACGCAGTATTTT. The chain uses TRBV20-1 and TRBJ2-3; D remains unclear. V was pared by 6 bases and J by 3 bases, with 7 bases between. Germline V CDR1 and CDR2: DFQATT, SNEGSKA (reference sequence). CDR3 length: 11 residues.

V and J are TRBV20-1 and TRBJ1-1; D unresolved. Germline CDR1 is DFQATT and CDR2 is SNEGSKA (reference sequence). This CDR3 has 12 amino acids. V lost 3 bases, J lost 6 bases, and 11 bases lay in between. CDR3 loop: CSASGGSPEAFF. CDR3 in DNA: TGCAGTGCTAGTGGAGGATCCCCTGAAGCTTTCTTT.

The V gene is TRBV7-9, the J gene TRBJ1-6; no firm D call. Deletions cut 6 bases from V and 5 bases from J, with 11 bases between. The CDR3 covers 14 residues. Germline V gene sequence: CDR1 SEHNR, CDR2 FQNEAQ (reference sequence). CDR3 region: CASRPGPDNSPLHF. CDR3 sequence (DNA): TGTGCCAGCAGACCCGGACCGGATAATTCACCCCTCCACTTT.

The rearrangement joins TRBV19 to TRBJ1-5; 8 positions match TRBD1. This CDR3 has 14 residues. V trimming: 5 bases; J trimming: 5 bases; junction bases outside the gene matches: 5. Germline assignment: CDR1 LNHDA and CDR2 SQIVND (reference sequence). Written as DNA, the CDR3 is TGTGCCAGTAGTCTCAGGGGGCCGGATCAGCCCCAGCATTTT. This codes for CASSLRGPDQPQHF.

This chain connects TRBV4-3 to TRBJ1-1; D is unresolved. Trimming shortened V by 2 bases and J by 5 bases, and 15 bases separated the two germline ends. Germline loops: CDR1 LGHNA, CDR2 YSLEER. The CDR3 is 15 amino acids. The DNA for the CDR3 is TGCGCCAGCAGCCAATCCCCGGCAGAGTCGACTGAAGCTTTCTTT. It translates to CASSQSPAESTEAFF.

The genes are TRBV27 and TRBJ2-7, with no clear D. Germline assignment: CDR1 MNHEY and CDR2 SMNVEV (reference sequence). This CDR3 comprises 13 residues. Trimming took off 6 bases at V and 7 bases at J, with 16 bases between the two ends. The CDR3 protein is CASRSPGLPEQYF. Written as DNA, the CDR3 is TGTGCCAGCAGATCACCCGGGCTGCCGGAGCAGTACTTC.

The chain carries TRBV12-3 or TRBV12-4 and TRBJ1-6; unclear D gene. The CDR3 is made up of 13 amino acids. Between the trimmed V and J ends, which lost 5 bases and 13 bases, there was a span of 15 bases. CDR3 sequence: CASSPNLFRPLHF. CDR3 in DNA: TGTGCCAGCAGTCCAAACCTGTTCCGGCCCCTCCACTTT.

The gene calls are TRBV28 and TRBJ1-5, with D possibly matching TRBD1 (5 bases). V was trimmed by 8 bases and J by 11 bases, leaving 19 bases between them. Germline V CDR1 and CDR2: MDHEN, SYDVKM. The CDR3 totals 13 residues. DNA for the CDR3: TGTGCCAGCCGGGGGACGACCTCGAGGACCCAGCATTTT. It yields the protein CASRGTTSRTQHF.

This chain connects TRBV6-6 to TRBJ1-2; 8 bases match TRBD1. Germline V CDR1 and CDR2: MNHNY, SVGAGI (reference sequence). The CDR3 spans 17 residues. J was trimmed by 0 bases and V by 5 bases; bases with no gene match: 11. The CDR3 reads CASSRTTGVGPNYGYTF. The CDR3 nucleotides read TGTGCCAGCAGTCGGACGACAGGGGTGGGACCTAACTATGGCTACACCTTC.